The source of this TCR beta chain is a study of shared T cell receptors in the human thymus. Some clones are missing from TCRdb's copy, which holds only in-frame ones; the method was immunoSEQ multiplex PCR. The data show 650,000 to 950,000 clones, 70% to 90% seen once. This sample also belongs to another study, concerning human thymus T cells. From that report: Thymic and blood repertoires appeared to carry a bias in their V and J gene usage.

Sequences were obtained from thymocytes. The origin of this receptor is a girl younger than two with a congenital heart defect.

The CDR3 reads CASSLANQFPMQGGYTF. The CDR3, as DNA: TGTGCCAGCAGCTTGGCCAATCAGTTCCCGATGCAGGGGGGCTACACCTTC. The rearrangement links TRBV5-4 to TRBJ1-2; TRBD1 might be the D (6 bases). The CDR3 extends over 17 amino acids. V shed 0 bases and J shed 8 bases, with 23 bases lying between them. Germline loops: CDR1 SGHNT, CDR2 YYREEE (reference sequence).